One and the same sample provided the 5 T cell receptor beta chains below, sequenced in a study of PD-1 blockade in classical Hodgkin lymphoma. The repertoire was sequenced with immunoSEQ multiplex PCR; TCRdb's copy has only in-frame clones and lacks some. The top ten hold over 8% of the sample, which has tens of thousands of clones, around nine tenths seen once. After autologous stem cell transplantation all patients relapsed, and prior brentuximab vedotin exposure differed between cohorts. The starting material was peripheral blood mononuclear cells (PBMCs), obtained at baseline. These receptors originate from a human donor with classical Hodgkin lymphoma.

The V and J genes are TRBV15 and TRBJ2-3, with 7 bases lining up with TRBD1. Trimming removed 0 bases from V and 3 bases from J; junction bases left unmatched: 9. Per the germline V gene, CDR1 is LNHNV and CDR2 is YYDKDF (reference sequence). CDR3 length equals 17 residues. The CDR3 loop is CATSRDGAGGRTDTQYF. In DNA form, the CDR3 reads TGTGCCACCAGCAGAGATGGGGCAGGGGGAAGGACAGATACGCAGTATTTT.

This clone was observed a handful of times. J is TRBJ1-5 and V is TRBV19; D call uncertain. Trimming stripped 3 bases from V and 0 bases from J, with 9 bases between. Germline CDR1 LNHDA, CDR2 SQIVND (reference sequence). The CDR3 runs 15 residues. The CDR3 reads CASSIMQDSNQPQHF. The CDR3 DNA reads as TGTGCCAGTAGTATCATGCAGGATAGCAATCAGCCCCAGCATTTT.

J is TRBJ1-4 and V is TRBV4-1; D may be TRBD1 (5 bases). CDR1 and CDR2 from the germline V gene are MGHRA and YSYEKL. The CDR3 sequence is 16 residues long. The V and J ends lost 0 bases and 6 bases respectively, with 14 bases between them. CDR3 amino acids: CASSQDGNGGYEKLFF. The CDR3 region has the DNA TGCGCCAGCAGCCAAGATGGAAATGGGGGATATGAAAAACTGTTTTTT.

The chain recombines TRBV5-1 with TRBJ2-4, with D unclear. The CDR3 spans 13 residues. Germline V gives CDR1 SGHRS, CDR2 YFSETQ. V was trimmed by 0 bases and J by 7 bases, leaving 8 bases between them. The CDR3 coding sequence is TGCGCCAGCAGCTTGGATAGGGTTAACATTCAGTACTTC. It yields the protein CASSLDRVNIQYF.

This clone was counted a single time. The chain is built from TRBV20-1 and TRBJ2-1; no clear D. V lost 3 bases to trimming and J lost 6 bases, with 6 bases between them. The CDR3 consists of 11 residues. Germline V lookup: CDR1 DFQATT, CDR2 SNEGSKA (reference sequence). CDR3 DNA: TGCAGTGCTAGTAACGGCAATGAGCAGTTCTTC. Amino acids: CSASNGNEQFF.